This T cell receptor (beta chain) originates from a study of blood T cell repertoires in COVID-19 (dated by TCRdb to 2018 to 2021). Background on the whole study: The collaborator samples originated in the United States, Italy and Spain and spanned the acute and convalescent phases of COVID-19. The material from the prospective study consisted of cDNA or gDNA derived from T cells, B-cell-depleted T cells, or PBMCs. Deeply sampled blood TCRbeta repertoires from subjects exposed to, actively infected with, or recovered from COVID-19 were included in the dataset. The repertoires were released in a freely available public database meant as a resource for research on the immune response to SARS-CoV-2. The samples were drawn from two sources: the first 160 participants of the ongoing ImmuneRACE study, and 1,000 to 1,500 subjects contributed by 6 global collaborators. Nearly every sample came with metadata listing a de-identified subject ID, COVID-19 status, age in years and sex. HLA class I and class II types, where available, came from metadata supplied by the sample provider rather than from assay-based typing. The research as a whole found: Clinical and demographic metadata were provided uncurated, with the amount varying by source and participant.

The immunoSEQ Assay, a bias-controlled multiplex PCR, was used to amplify TCRbeta CDR3 regions from genomic DNA. The paper's data handling went like this. Within the assay, amplification of reference gene primers was used to estimate how many nucleated cells each sample contained. Sequence reads were collapsed and filtered to measure the absolute abundance of every unique TCRbeta CDR3 rearrangement. For each sample, productive Simpson clonality was calculated by taking the square root of Simpson's diversity index across productive rearrangements. TCRdb took over this immuneACCESS table, retaining in-frame rearrangements with V and J assigned. Such tables are incomplete; in checked studies, under half of the missing clones stem from an unresolved V gene, and the remainder is unexplained. V, J and clone size are taken as reported in that table, and D and trimming were inferred from the DNA itself. The sample profile shows about 270,000 clones; around 86% of them were found once. The top ten constitute under 2.5% of the sample.

Worth noting for this clone: Its antigen has not been determined. Base qualities are not recorded, but no much larger clone differs from it by a single base.

Collaborating institutions collected whole blood in K2EDTA tubes following their own protocols. Collaborator samples were shipped for TCRbeta analysis as frozen whole blood, isolated PBMCs, or DNA extracted from either sample type. Its CDR3 holds 19 amino acids, cysteine through phenylalanine. Only the CDR3 region is kept as DNA, spanning 57 bases read in frame from base 1. Per the germline V gene, SNHLY is the CDR1 and FYNNEI is the CDR2. V is trimmed back by 5 bases and J by 0 bases, and the junction contains 12 bases that no gene match accounts for. Recombination joined TRBV2 with TRBJ2-1; TRBD2 lines up with 11 middle nucleotides. The source of this sequence is a man between 50 and 59 years old with acute or convalescent COVID-19. The sequencing input was peripheral blood. CDR3 reads: CASSYLRASGGSSYNEQFF. The sequenced DNA: TGTGCCAGCAGTTACCTGAGGGCTAGCGGGGGGAGCTCCTACAATGAGCAGTTCTTC. Reference TRBV2 and TRBJ2-1 genes cover what lies past the CDR3, so the full variable domain is EPEVTQTPSHQVTQMGQEVILRCVPISNHLYFYWYRQILGQKVEFLVSFYNNEISEKSEIFDDQFSVERPDGSNFTLKIRSTKLEDSAMYFCASSYLRASGGSSYNEQFFGPGTRLTVL.